Reported below is one T cell receptor (beta chain). The trim removed 5 bases at V and 6 bases at J, leaving 11 bases unmatched. CDR3 length equals 18 residues. Germline V gene lookup returns CDR1 LNHDA and CDR2 SQIVND (reference sequence). This entry belongs to a study of blood T cell repertoires in COVID-19. Study at large: Specimens from acute and convalescent COVID-19 originated in the United States, Italy and Spain. PBMCs, B-cell-depleted T cells, or T cells were the source of the cDNA or gDNA that made up the material.

In the study's own analysis: Reference gene primer amplification gave estimated nucleated cell counts. The table came from immunoSEQ multiplex PCR; TCRdb's copy has only in-frame clones and leaves some out. V and J calls and clone size come straight from that table; D and trimming were deduced from the DNA. The profile shows about 180,000 clones, about 86% of them singletons. The J gene is TRBJ2-2, the V gene TRBV19; TRBD2 matches at 14 bases. The TCR comes from a man aged 45-60 years with active or convalescent COVID-19. The sequenced sample was peripheral blood. The CDR3 region has the DNA TGTGCCAGTAGTCACGGACTAGCGGGAGGTTTCAGGGCCGGGGAGCTGTTTTTT. Translating gives CASSHGLAGGFRAGELFF.